The rows below give T cell receptor beta chains drawn from one sample of a study of T cells after yellow fever vaccination. TCRdb re-derived calls from the 5' RACE reads in MiXCR, one entry per CDR3 protein. The table lists fewer than 350,000 distinct CDR3 sequences, 8.5% to 9% of them singletons, with roughly 18% in the top ten. Sequenced here: PBMCs, sampled on the day of the first yellow fever vaccination. Receptors were obtained from a man younger than 30 who received the YFV17D yellow fever vaccine. The CDR3 runs from the conserved cysteine through the conserved F or W. The D gene is left open where the match is weak. The size of a clone is reported for some rows only, either as once, few or many, or as a class for expanded clones.

D gene: TRBD2
J gene: TRBJ2-1
V gene: TRBV11-3
clone size: few
CDR3 protein: CASSLVPLAGGRSYNEQFF
CDR3 DNA: TGTGCCAGCAGCTTAGTCCCACTAGCGGGGGGGAGGTCCTACAATGAGCAGTTCTTC

D gene: NA
J gene: TRBJ2-6
V gene: TRBV24-1
clone size: NA
CDR3 protein: CATASILQSDSSGANVLTF
CDR3 DNA: TGTGCCACCGCCTCGATCTTGCAGTCCGACAGCTCTGGGGCCAACGTCCTGACTTTC

D gene: TRBD2
J gene: TRBJ2-3
V gene: TRBV5-1
clone size: NA
CDR3 protein: CASSETGTTADTQYF
CDR3 DNA: TGCGCCAGCAGCGAAACCGGGACTACCGCAGATACGCAGTATTTT

D gene: TRBD2
J gene: TRBJ2-3
V gene: TRBV19
clone size: NA
CDR3 protein: CASSIGLAGIVKDTQYF
CDR3 DNA: TGTGCCAGTAGTATAGGACTAGCGGGGATCGTGAAAGATACGCAGTATTTT

D gene: NA
J gene: TRBJ2-5
V gene: TRBV12-3/TRBV12-4
clone size: many
CDR3 protein: CASSPGLDQETQYF
CDR3 DNA: TGTGCCAGCAGCCCGGGACTCGACCAAGAGACCCAGTACTTC

D gene: NA
J gene: TRBJ2-1
V gene: TRBV7-2
clone size: few
CDR3 protein: CASSPPDSSYNEQFF
CDR3 DNA: TGTGCCAGCAGCCCACCGGACTCCTCCTACAATGAGCAGTTCTTC

D gene: TRBD1
J gene: TRBJ1-5
V gene: TRBV5-1
clone size: few
CDR3 protein: CASSPGAGTGTDSNQPQHF
CDR3 DNA: TGCGCCAGCAGCCCTGGGGCCGGGACAGGGACAGATAGCAATCAGCCCCAGCATTTT

D gene: NA
J gene: TRBJ1-2
V gene: TRBV5-6
clone size: NA
CDR3 protein: CASSLDWDGYTF
CDR3 DNA: TGTGCCAGCAGCCTGGACTGGGACGGCTACACCTTC

D gene: TRBD2
J gene: TRBJ2-5
V gene: TRBV6-2/TRBV6-3
clone size: few
CDR3 protein: CASSRRLADQETQYF
CDR3 DNA: TGTGCCAGCAGTAGACGACTAGCGGACCAAGAGACCCAGTACTTC

D gene: TRBD1
J gene: TRBJ1-4
V gene: TRBV30
clone size: NA
CDR3 protein: CAWSGDSNEKLFF
CDR3 DNA: TGTGCCTGGAGTGGGGACAGCAATGAAAAACTGTTTTTT

D gene: NA
J gene: TRBJ1-2
V gene: TRBV4-3
clone size: NA
CDR3 protein: CASSLKFPTGSGYTF
CDR3 DNA: TGCGCCAGCAGCCTCAAATTCCCAACAGGTTCCGGCTACACCTTC

D gene: NA
J gene: TRBJ2-2
V gene: TRBV6-1
clone size: many
CDR3 protein: CASRSETAVIGELFF
CDR3 DNA: TGTGCCAGCAGATCCGAGACAGCGGTGATCGGGGAGCTGTTTTTT

D gene: NA
J gene: TRBJ1-6
V gene: TRBV2
clone size: many
CDR3 protein: CASSEGDPYLGSPLHF
CDR3 DNA: TGTGCCAGCAGTGAAGGGGACCCCTATTTAGGCTCACCCCTCCACTTT

D gene: NA
J gene: TRBJ1-1
V gene: TRBV5-4
clone size: few
CDR3 protein: CASSLIVRGPRGTEAFF
CDR3 DNA: TGTGCCAGCAGCTTGATTGTCCGGGGCCCTCGGGGCACTGAAGCTTTCTTT

D gene: NA
J gene: TRBJ1-1
V gene: TRBV7-8
clone size: many
CDR3 protein: CASSLRGGGTEAFF
CDR3 DNA: TGTGCCAGCAGCCTCCGAGGGGGAGGGACTGAAGCTTTCTTT

D gene: NA
J gene: TRBJ1-5
V gene: TRBV24-1
clone size: few
CDR3 protein: CATSASGHSGNQPQHF
CDR3 DNA: TGTGCCACCAGTGCCAGCGGCCACTCAGGCAATCAGCCCCAGCATTTT

D gene: NA
J gene: TRBJ2-4
V gene: TRBV7-2
clone size: few
CDR3 protein: CASSLAGKAKNIQYF
CDR3 DNA: TGTGCCAGCAGCTTGGCAGGGAAAGCCAAAAACATTCAGTACTTC

D gene: TRBD2
J gene: TRBJ2-2
V gene: TRBV10-3
clone size: NA
CDR3 protein: CATGRGGTGELFF
CDR3 DNA: TGTGCCACTGGTCGGGGGGGAACCGGGGAGCTGTTTTTT

D gene: TRBD1
J gene: TRBJ1-6
V gene: TRBV12-3/TRBV12-4
clone size: many
CDR3 protein: CASSSGQGGNSPLHF
CDR3 DNA: TGTGCCAGCAGTTCTGGACAGGGTGGTAATTCACCCCTCCACTTT

D gene: NA
J gene: TRBJ2-1
V gene: TRBV12-3/TRBV12-4
clone size: few
CDR3 protein: CASSFSQSEQFF
CDR3 DNA: TGTGCCAGCAGCTTTTCACAATCGGAGCAGTTCTTC

D gene: NA
J gene: TRBJ2-4
V gene: TRBV29-1
clone size: few
CDR3 protein: CSVEMAGKNIQYF
CDR3 DNA: TGCAGCGTTGAAATGGCGGGCAAAAACATTCAGTACTTC

D gene: NA
J gene: TRBJ1-5
V gene: TRBV4-3
clone size: many
CDR3 protein: CASSQRARVDQPQHF
CDR3 DNA: TGCGCCAGCAGCCAGAGGGCCAGGGTCGATCAGCCCCAGCATTTT

D gene: NA
J gene: TRBJ2-2
V gene: TRBV11-3
clone size: NA
CDR3 protein: CASMPGASTGELFF
CDR3 DNA: TGTGCCAGCATGCCGGGGGCGTCCACCGGGGAGCTGTTTTTT

D gene: NA
J gene: TRBJ1-1
V gene: TRBV6-5
clone size: few
CDR3 protein: CASSRRVRTEAFF
CDR3 DNA: TGTGCCAGCAGCAGGCGGGTGAGAACTGAAGCTTTCTTT

D gene: NA
J gene: TRBJ1-1
V gene: TRBV11-1
clone size: NA
CDR3 protein: CASSFFHTEAFF
CDR3 DNA: TGTGCCAGCAGCTTTTTTCACACTGAAGCTTTCTTT

D gene: NA
J gene: TRBJ1-2
V gene: TRBV9
clone size: few
CDR3 protein: CASSVGVSRGYGYTF
CDR3 DNA: TGTGCCAGCAGCGTAGGGGTATCGCGCGGCTATGGCTACACCTTC

D gene: NA
J gene: TRBJ2-7
V gene: TRBV12-3/TRBV12-4
clone size: NA
CDR3 protein: CASSLGQDIYEQYF
CDR3 DNA: TGTGCCAGCAGTTTGGGGCAGGATATCTACGAGCAGTACTTC

D gene: TRBD1
J gene: TRBJ1-1
V gene: TRBV5-1
clone size: few
CDR3 protein: CASSIRNRGHKEAFF
CDR3 DNA: TGCGCCAGCAGCATTCGGAACAGGGGGCATAAAGAAGCTTTCTTT

D gene: TRBD1
J gene: TRBJ2-2
V gene: TRBV7-9
clone size: few
CDR3 protein: CASTKDRANTGELFF
CDR3 DNA: TGTGCCAGCACCAAGGACAGGGCGAACACCGGGGAGCTGTTTTTT

D gene: NA
J gene: TRBJ2-1
V gene: TRBV5-1
clone size: many
CDR3 protein: CASSLGSAPYNEQFF
CDR3 DNA: TGCGCCAGCAGCTTGGGATCAGCACCCTACAATGAGCAGTTCTTC

D gene: NA
J gene: TRBJ2-1
V gene: TRBV29-1
clone size: few
CDR3 protein: CSVSPINEQFF
CDR3 DNA: TGCAGCGTTTCCCCCATCAATGAGCAGTTCTTC

D gene: TRBD2
J gene: TRBJ2-3
V gene: TRBV9
clone size: few
CDR3 protein: CASSSPAGGADTQYF
CDR3 DNA: TGTGCCAGCAGCTCCCCCGCGGGGGGCGCAGATACGCAGTATTTT

D gene: NA
J gene: TRBJ2-7
V gene: TRBV7-2
clone size: few
CDR3 protein: CASSGRQGNEQYF
CDR3 DNA: TGTGCCAGCAGCGGGCGTCAGGGGAACGAGCAGTACTTC

D gene: NA
J gene: TRBJ2-1
V gene: TRBV7-6
clone size: few
CDR3 protein: CASSLSLQSSYNEQFF
CDR3 DNA: TGTGCCAGCAGCTTATCACTTCAGAGCTCCTACAATGAGCAGTTCTTC

D gene: NA
J gene: TRBJ1-3
V gene: TRBV9
clone size: NA
CDR3 protein: CASSAWEKSGNTIYF
CDR3 DNA: TGTGCCAGCAGCGCGTGGGAGAAATCTGGAAACACCATATATTTT

D gene: NA
J gene: TRBJ1-1
V gene: TRBV5-1
clone size: NA
CDR3 protein: CASSWAAGSTEAFF
CDR3 DNA: TGCGCCAGCAGCTGGGCGGCGGGTAGCACTGAAGCTTTCTTT

D gene: TRBD2
J gene: TRBJ2-1
V gene: TRBV7-9
clone size: many
CDR3 protein: CASSSLSGGNDEQFF
CDR3 DNA: TGTGCCAGCAGCTCCCTCAGCGGGGGTAACGATGAGCAGTTCTTC

D gene: TRBD1
J gene: TRBJ2-7
V gene: TRBV27
clone size: NA
CDR3 protein: CASSQNPGTGGNEQYF
CDR3 DNA: TGTGCCAGCAGTCAGAATCCCGGGACAGGGGGCAATGAGCAGTACTTC

D gene: NA
J gene: TRBJ1-6
V gene: TRBV6-1
clone size: few
CDR3 protein: CASSEASLINSPLHF
CDR3 DNA: TGTGCCAGCAGTGAAGCGTCGCTGATTAATTCACCCCTCCACTTT

D gene: TRBD2
J gene: TRBJ2-5
V gene: TRBV3-1
clone size: few
CDR3 protein: CASSQNVWGGETQYF
CDR3 DNA: TGTGCCAGCAGCCAAAATGTATGGGGAGGGGAGACCCAGTACTTC

D gene: TRBD1
J gene: TRBJ2-7
V gene: TRBV12-5
clone size: NA
CDR3 protein: CASGLAPGTGGHEQYF
CDR3 DNA: TGTGCTAGTGGTTTGGCACCCGGGACAGGTGGTCACGAGCAGTACTTC

D gene: TRBD1
J gene: TRBJ1-4
V gene: TRBV5-4
clone size: NA
CDR3 protein: CASSLRGGLANEKLFF
CDR3 DNA: TGTGCCAGCAGCTTGAGAGGGGGCTTGGCTAATGAAAAACTGTTTTTT

D gene: NA
J gene: TRBJ1-5
V gene: TRBV30
clone size: few
CDR3 protein: CAWARTGDQPQHF
CDR3 DNA: TGTGCCTGGGCTAGGACGGGGGATCAGCCCCAGCATTTT

D gene: NA
J gene: TRBJ1-2
V gene: TRBV28
clone size: NA
CDR3 protein: CASSLSSQSYGYTF
CDR3 DNA: TGTGCCAGCAGTTTATCGTCACAGAGCTATGGCTACACCTTC

D gene: NA
J gene: TRBJ1-5
V gene: TRBV20-1
clone size: NA
CDR3 protein: CSARGQGRSNQPQHF
CDR3 DNA: TGCAGTGCTAGGGGCCAAGGGCGCAGCAATCAGCCCCAGCATTTT

D gene: NA
J gene: TRBJ2-5
V gene: TRBV28
clone size: many
CDR3 protein: CASRPPGPQETQYF
CDR3 DNA: TGTGCCAGCAGACCTCCGGGACCGCAAGAGACCCAGTACTTC

D gene: TRBD1
J gene: TRBJ2-7
V gene: TRBV7-9
clone size: NA
CDR3 protein: CASSHKGGQGAYEQYF
CDR3 DNA: TGTGCCAGCAGCCATAAGGGGGGACAGGGGGCGTACGAGCAGTACTTC

D gene: TRBD1
J gene: TRBJ1-3
V gene: TRBV6-5
clone size: NA
CDR3 protein: CASSYSRDRTGNTIYF
CDR3 DNA: TGTGCCAGCAGTTACTCCAGGGACAGAACTGGAAACACCATATATTTT

D gene: TRBD1
J gene: TRBJ1-4
V gene: TRBV25-1
clone size: NA
CDR3 protein: CASSEEGQANEKLFF
CDR3 DNA: TGTGCCAGCAGTGAAGAGGGACAGGCTAATGAAAAACTGTTTTTT

D gene: TRBD1
J gene: TRBJ1-4
V gene: TRBV7-6
clone size: few
CDR3 protein: CASSLGTGGLNEKLFF
CDR3 DNA: TGTGCCAGCAGCTTAGGCACAGGGGGCCTTAATGAAAAACTGTTTTTT

D gene: NA
J gene: TRBJ1-1
V gene: TRBV5-1
clone size: few
CDR3 protein: CASSRDSHGGRAEAFF
CDR3 DNA: TGCGCCAGCAGCCGAGACTCCCACGGGGGTCGTGCTGAAGCTTTCTTT

D gene: TRBD1
J gene: TRBJ1-2
V gene: TRBV7-2
clone size: NA
CDR3 protein: CASSSQGATNYGYTF
CDR3 DNA: TGTGCCAGCAGCTCACAGGGGGCGACTAACTATGGCTACACCTTC

D gene: NA
J gene: TRBJ1-5
V gene: TRBV6-2/TRBV6-3
clone size: many
CDR3 protein: CASRAGASNQPQHF
CDR3 DNA: TGTGCCAGCAGAGCCGGGGCTAGCAATCAGCCCCAGCATTTT